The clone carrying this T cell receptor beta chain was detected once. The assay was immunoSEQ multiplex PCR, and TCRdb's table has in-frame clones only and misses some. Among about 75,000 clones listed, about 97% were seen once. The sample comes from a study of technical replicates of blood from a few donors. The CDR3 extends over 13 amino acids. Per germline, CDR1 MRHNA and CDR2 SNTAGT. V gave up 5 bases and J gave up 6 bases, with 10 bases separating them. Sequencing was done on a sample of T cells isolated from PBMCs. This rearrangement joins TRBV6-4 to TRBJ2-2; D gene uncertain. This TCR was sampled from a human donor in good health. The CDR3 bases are TGTGCCAGCAGTCTCTTCCAGGCCGGGGAGCTGTTTTTT. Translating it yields CASSLFQAGELFF.